The 27 T cell receptor beta chains given below trace back to one sample, sequenced in a study of spatial heterogeneity in lung cancer. General study findings and limits: Mutation tallies in tumors tracked expanded intratumoral alpha and beta TCR counts.

TCRdb recomputed calls from the 5' RACE reads with MiXCR, one row per CDR3 protein. This sample carries over 8,500 distinct CDR3 sequences, over 11% of them seen once, and the ten largest clones take 14%. Documented time point: sample taken at primary tumor resection. Their specific antigens are unknown. The specimen comprised lung tumor tissue, sampled at surgery. These receptors all stem from a male donor with early-stage non-small cell lung cancer.

Many counts were recorded for this clonotype. The chain carries TRBV5-1 and TRBJ2-5; perhaps TRBD1 as D (5 bases). V was trimmed by 5 bases and J by 4 bases, leaving 18 bases between them. CDR1 and CDR2 from the germline V gene are SGHRS and YFSETQ. The CDR3 extends over 15 amino acids. The CDR3 nucleotides are TGCGCCAGCAGGCCCCGTTTGCAGGGTGGAGAGACCCAGTACTTC. Translation gives CASRPRLQGGETQYF.

This clonotype has a count of ten or more. The chain joins TRBV25-1 to TRBJ2-3; 10 nucleotides line up with TRBD2. Germline CDR1 is MGHDK and CDR2 is SYGVNS. V dropped 6 bases and J dropped 0; count of bases not matched to a gene: 6. CDR3 size: 16 residues. The CDR3 coding sequence is TGTGCCAGCAGCAAGGGACTAGCGAGTAGCACAGATACGCAGTATTTT. This sequence encodes CASSKGLASSTDTQYF.

This chain connects TRBV5-1 to TRBJ2-1; 9 positions match TRBD2. CDR3 length equals 14 residues. CDR1 and CDR2 (germline): SGHRS, YFSETQ. The J segment lost 8 bases and the V segment lost 1 base, leaving 4 bases of the junction unmatched. CDR3 region: CASSLSGRLYEQFF. The CDR3 DNA is TGCGCCAGCAGCTTGAGCGGGAGGCTGTATGAGCAGTTCTTC.

This clonotype is categorized as medium-sized. This rearrangement joins TRBV13 to TRBJ2-3; no reliable D call. Germline V gene data show CDR1 as PRHDT and CDR2 as FYEKMQ (reference sequence). The CDR3 spans 12 residues. Trimming stripped 4 bases from V and 5 bases from J, with 7 bases between. Written as DNA, the CDR3 is TGTGCCAGCAGCTCGGCGGAAGATACGCAGTATTTT. Translated: CASSSAEDTQYF.

The V call is TRBV12-3 or TRBV12-4, the J call TRBJ1-6; D might be TRBD1 (5 bases). CDR3 size: 14 residues. V was shortened by 6 bases and J by 9 bases, with 15 bases between the two germline ends. This CDR3 is CASSRTPRGSPLHF. The CDR3 DNA sequence: TGTGCCAGCAGCCGGACACCCCGAGGTTCACCCCTCCACTTT.

This clonotype was detected ten times or more. The V gene is TRBV7-9, the J gene TRBJ2-7; TRBD2 aligns across 7 bases. J gave up 0 bases and V 5 bases, and 10 bases lay outside the gene matches. Germline V gives CDR1 SEHNR, CDR2 FQNEAQ (reference sequence). The CDR3 extends over 16 amino acids. The CDR3 loop is CASSPLPGGNSYEQYF. DNA for the CDR3: TGTGCCAGCAGCCCCCTTCCGGGGGGTAACTCCTACGAGCAGTACTTC. The full variable domain, its missing parts supplied by reference TRBV7-9 and TRBJ2-7, is DTGVSQNPRHKITKRGQNVTFRCDPISEHNRLYWYRQTLGQGPEFLTYFQNEAQLEKSRLLSDRFSAERPKGSFSTLEIQRTEQGDSAMYLCASSPLPGGNSYEQYFGPGTRLTVT.

This clonotype has at least ten counts. The chain combines TRBV20-1 with TRBJ2-7; either TRBD1 or TRBD2 may supply D (5 bases each). The V end was cut by 0 bases, the J end by 0 bases, with 6 bases between. CDR3 size: 13 residues. Germline CDR1 is DFQATT and CDR2 is SNEGSKA (reference sequence). In nucleotides, the CDR3 is TGCAGTGCTAGAGAGAGGGGCTCCTACGAGCAGTACTTC. It specifies CSARERGSYEQYF.

This clonotype qualifies as medium-sized. The CDR3 spells CASSQDLGRSEAFF. As DNA, the CDR3 is TGTGCCAGCAGCCAAGACCTCGGACGGAGTGAAGCTTTCTTT. This rearrangement joins TRBV3-1 to TRBJ1-1; D gene uncertain. This CDR3 has 14 residues. V was clipped by 0 bases and J by 7 bases, with 12 bases between them. Germline V lookup: CDR1 LGHDT, CDR2 YNNKEL (reference sequence).

This clonotype was counted ten times or more. The chain uses TRBV7-9 and TRBJ2-7; TRBD2 matches at 10 bases. Unmatched junction bases numbered 8, after V lost 5 bases and J lost 4 bases. The CDR3 has 15 amino acids. Germline V CDR1 and CDR2: SEHNR, FQNEAQ (reference sequence). CDR3 bases: TGTGCCAGCAGCCCACCCGGGACTAGCGCATACGAGCAGTACTTC. This encodes CASSPPGTSAYEQYF.

The chain links TRBV13 to TRBJ1-1; 9 bases map to TRBD1. The CDR3 runs 15 residues. Germline V CDR1 and CDR2: PRHDT, FYEKMQ (reference sequence). With V trimmed by 4 bases and J by 7 bases, 10 bases remained unmatched. The CDR3 loop reads CASSSRQGGYNEAFF. As DNA, the CDR3 is TGTGCCAGCAGCTCCCGACAGGGGGGTTATAATGAAGCTTTCTTT.

Ten or more counts support this clonotype. The genes are TRBV20-1 and TRBJ2-3; possibly TRBD2 for D (6 bases). The CDR3 loop spans 16 amino acids. Germline CDR1 is DFQATT and CDR2 is SNEGSKA (reference sequence). Deletions cut 3 bases from V and 3 bases from J, with 19 bases between. CDR3 sequence: CSASSFRGMETDTQYF. The CDR3 nucleotides read TGCAGTGCTAGTTCTTTTCGCGGGATGGAGACAGATACGCAGTATTTT.

This clonotype showed up many times. The CDR3 protein is CASSVAGGEGEQYF. In DNA, the CDR3 is TGTGCCAGCAGCGTAGCGGGGGGAGAAGGCGAGCAGTACTTC. The chain uses TRBV9 and TRBJ2-7, with 7 positions matching TRBD2. Germline V CDR1 and CDR2: SGDLS, YYNGEE. The ends lost 0 bases at V and 6 bases at J; junction bases unmatched: 6. The CDR3 sequence is 14 residues long.

At least ten counts were recorded for this clonotype. V and J are TRBV7-6 and TRBJ2-2, with 9 bases that match TRBD1. Germline V gene sequence: CDR1 SGHVS, CDR2 FNYEAQ. V lost 2 bases and J lost 4; bases outside the gene matches: 14. This CDR3 comprises 19 residues. CDR3 in DNA: TGTGCCAGCAGCTTATTAGTGGACCCGGGGGACAGGGTCACCGGGGAGCTGTTTTTT. It codes for CASSLLVDPGDRVTGELFF.

Relative to its sample, this clonotype is medium-sized (0.01 to 0.1%). The chain combines TRBV19 with TRBJ2-6; no clear D gene. The germline V and J ends were trimmed by 6 bases and 0 bases, with 15 bases remaining between them. The germline V gene encodes CDR1 LNHDA and CDR2 SQIVND (reference sequence). This CDR3 contains 17 residues. The CDR3 here is CASSRKRDTSGANVLTF. The DNA for the CDR3 is TGTGCCAGTAGCCGAAAAAGGGATACCTCTGGGGCCAACGTCCTGACTTTC. Together with reference TRBV19 and TRBJ2-6, the CDR3 gives the full variable domain: DGGITQSPKYLFRKEGQNVTLSCEQNLNHDAMYWYRQDPGQGLRLIYYSQIVNDFQKGDIAEGYSVSREKKESFPLTVTSAQKNPTAFYLCASSRKRDTSGANVLTFGAGSRLTVL.

This clonotype has ten or more counts. This rearrangement joins TRBV5-1 to TRBJ1-4, with D perhaps TRBD1 (5 bases). Germline V gene data show CDR1 as SGHRS and CDR2 as YFSETQ. V lost 10 bases, J lost 2 bases, and 12 bases lay in between. The CDR3 loop spans 13 amino acids. The CDR3 sequence is CARVRGTNEKLFF. The CDR3, as DNA: TGCGCCCGTGTTCGGGGGACTAATGAAAAACTGTTTTTT.

The chain carries TRBV15 and TRBJ2-1, with 7 bases that match TRBD1. V was pared by 2 bases and J by 0 bases, with 1 base of the junction left unmatched. The CDR3 extends over 15 amino acids. Germline CDR1 is LNHNV and CDR2 is YYDKDF (reference sequence). The CDR3 spells CATSRTGVSYNEQFF. In nucleotides, the CDR3 is TGTGCCACCAGCAGAACAGGGGTCTCCTACAATGAGCAGTTCTTC. The variable domain in full, completed from reference TRBV15 and TRBJ2-1, reads DAMVIQNPRYQVTQFGKPVTLSCSQTLNHNVMYWYQQKSSQAPKLLFHYYDKDFNNEADTPDNFQSRRPNTSFCFLDIRSPGLGDTAMYLCATSRTGVSYNEQFFGPGTRLTVL.

Judged by abundance, this clonotype is medium-sized. This chain links TRBV5-1 with TRBJ1-5; possibly TRBD1 for D (5 bases). Germline assignment: CDR1 SGHRS and CDR2 YFSETQ. The V end lost 0 bases, the J end lost 3 bases, and 10 bases lay between the germline ends. There are 15 residues in the CDR3. CDR3 sequence: CASSLAGRDNQPQHF. The DNA for the CDR3 is TGCGCCAGCAGCTTGGCGGGACGGGACAATCAGCCCCAGCATTTT.

This clonotype is judged medium-sized. The rearrangement uses TRBV6-2 or TRBV6-3 and TRBJ1-5, with D maybe TRBD1 (6 bases). V lost 0 bases and J 3 bases, leaving 9 bases between the germline ends. The CDR3 is 15 amino acids. CDR1 MNHEY and CDR2 SVGEGT come from the germline V gene. The CDR3 DNA sequence: TGTGCCAGCAGTTACTCGAACAGGGTCAATCAGCCCCAGCATTTT. Its translation is CASSYSNRVNQPQHF.

This clonotype was observed at least ten times. The rearrangement joins TRBV28 to TRBJ2-7; a possible D gene is TRBD1 (5 bases). This CDR3 region has 12 residues. The V end was cut by 5 bases, the J end by 3 bases, with 8 bases between. Per the germline V gene, CDR1 is MDHEN and CDR2 is SYDVKM. In DNA, the CDR3 is TGTGCCAGCAGTCTCCAGGGCTACGAGCAGTACTTC. The encoded protein is CASSLQGYEQYF.

V gene TRBV6-5 combines with J gene TRBJ2-1; no clear D gene. The CDR3 covers 15 residues. Germline CDR1 reads MNHEY; CDR2 reads SVGAGI. Trimming stripped 3 bases from V and 5 bases from J, with 14 bases between. The CDR3 nucleotides read TGTGCCAGCAGTTATAGTCCTCCGGCCGACAATGAGCAGTTCTTC. Its translation is CASSYSPPADNEQFF.

This clonotype was recorded many times. The chain recombines TRBV29-1 with TRBJ1-2; 7 nucleotides align to TRBD1. V dropped 7 bases and J dropped 5; count of bases not matched to a gene: 7. This CDR3 is 12 amino acids long. CDR1 is SQVTM, CDR2 ANQGSEA, per germline. The CDR3 reads CSGGTDGYGYTF. The CDR3 nucleotides read TGCAGCGGCGGGACAGACGGATATGGCTACACCTTC.

This clonotype was counted at least ten times. The rearrangement uses TRBV6-1 and TRBJ2-3; D is undetermined. V was cut by 2 bases and J by 2 bases, with 11 bases left in between. This CDR3 is built from 15 residues. Germline V lookup: CDR1 MNHNS, CDR2 SASEGT. CDR3 in DNA: TGTGCCAGCAGTGAATTCGGCCCAGACACAGATACGCAGTATTTT. Its translation is CASSEFGPDTDTQYF.

This clonotype was seen ten or more times. The J gene is TRBJ2-3, the V gene TRBV18; D is unclear. The germline V gene encodes CDR1 KGHSH and CDR2 LQKENI. The CDR3 sequence is 17 residues long. Trimming shortened V by 3 bases and J by 3 bases, and 19 bases separated the two germline ends. CDR3 protein: CASSPRPGYGETDTQYF. The CDR3 DNA is TGTGCCAGCTCACCTAGGCCAGGTTACGGTGAGACAGATACGCAGTATTTT.

This clonotype was found a few times. The rearrangement links TRBV28 to TRBJ1-5; D remains unclear. V shed 6 bases and J shed 6 bases, with 9 bases lying between them. Germline CDR1 reads MDHEN; CDR2 reads SYDVKM. CDR3 length: 12 amino acids. The CDR3 coding sequence is TGTGCCAGCAGACTAAAATCTCAGCCCCAGCATTTT. It translates to CASRLKSQPQHF.

This clonotype was detected ten times or more. The genes are TRBV4-2 and TRBJ1-2; D remains ambiguous. V gave up 0 bases and J gave up 8 bases, with 16 bases separating them. The CDR3 contains 15 residues. Germline V gene sequence: CDR1 LGHNA, CDR2 YNFKEQ. The CDR3 DNA reads TGTGCCAGCAGCCAAGATCGGTACGGGGAGGAAGGCTACACCTTC. This codes for CASSQDRYGEEGYTF.

The table lists this clonotype with many counts. This chain connects TRBV10-3 to TRBJ1-6, with 8 bases that match TRBD1. V trimming: 4 bases; J trimming: 6 bases; junction bases outside the gene matches: 8. The CDR3 runs 16 residues. The germline V gene has CDR1 ENHRY and CDR2 SYGVKD. CDR3 protein: CAISGTTGVANSPLHF. DNA of the CDR3: TGTGCCATCAGTGGGACGACAGGGGTAGCTAATTCACCCCTCCACTTT.

This clonotype was seen at least ten times. The rearrangement uses TRBV5-1 and TRBJ2-7, with a weak D call TRBD2 (6 bases). CDR1 and CDR2 (germline): SGHRS, YFSETQ. Trimming cost V 0 bases and J 2 bases, with 9 bases left between them. The CDR3 extends over 14 amino acids. The chain's CDR3 is CASSLVGEAYEQYF. The CDR3 coding sequence is TGCGCCAGCAGCTTGGTTGGGGAGGCCTACGAGCAGTACTTC.